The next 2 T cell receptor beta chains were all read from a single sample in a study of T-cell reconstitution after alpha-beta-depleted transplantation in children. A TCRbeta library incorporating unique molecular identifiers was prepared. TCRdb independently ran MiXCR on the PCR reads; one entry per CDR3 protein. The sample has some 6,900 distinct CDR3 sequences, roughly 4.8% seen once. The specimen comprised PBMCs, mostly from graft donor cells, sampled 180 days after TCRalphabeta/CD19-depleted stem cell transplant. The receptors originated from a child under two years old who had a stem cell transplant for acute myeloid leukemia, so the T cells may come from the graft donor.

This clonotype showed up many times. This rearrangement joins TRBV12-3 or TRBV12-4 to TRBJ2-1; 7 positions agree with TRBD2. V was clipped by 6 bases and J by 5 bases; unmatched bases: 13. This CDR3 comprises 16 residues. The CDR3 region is CASSPSAGVRDNEQFF. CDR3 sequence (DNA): TGTGCCAGCAGCCCCTCGGCGGGAGTCAGGGACAATGAGCAGTTCTTC.

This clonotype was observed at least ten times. The CDR3 region is CASSKASTDTQYF. Written as DNA, the CDR3 is TGTGCCAGCAGCAAGGCTAGCACAGATACGCAGTATTTT. This rearrangement joins TRBV7-3 to TRBJ2-3; D is unclear. V lost 5 bases and J 0 bases, leaving 6 bases between the germline ends. Germline V lookup: CDR1 SGHTA, CDR2 FQGTGA. The CDR3 is 13 amino acids.